The sequence of this T cell receptor (beta chain) was determined in a study of control samples from healthy donors and cancer patients. TCRdb's copy holds only in-frame clones and misses some; the assay was immunoSEQ multiplex PCR. The table includes some 100,000 clones, 80% to 95% detected once. The germline gives CDR1 WNHNN, CDR2 SYGVQD (reference sequence). After removal of 5 bases from V and 3 bases from J, the junction contained 10 bases not matched to a gene. The CDR3 has 16 amino acids. Specimen: blood. This clonotype was obtained from a human donor in good health. The donor label of this sample is uncertain. The chain joins TRBV10-1 to TRBJ1-2; 9 positions match TRBD1. CDR3 sequence: CASSPSGDRDHYGYTF. The CDR3 DNA sequence: TGCGCCAGCAGTCCGAGTGGGGACAGGGACCACTATGGCTACACCTTC.